One sample yielded the 29 T cell receptor beta chains listed below, sequenced in a study of OX40 agonist ivuxolimab in advanced cancers. Using immunoSEQ multiplex PCR, the repertoire was profiled, and TCRdb retains in-frame clones only, with some absent. The table lists about 19,000 clones, around 74% of them singletons, with roughly 24% in the top ten. The starting material was CD4+ or CD8+ T cells sorted from blood, obtained in a trial of the OX40 agonist ivuxolimab. The receptors were gathered from an adult with an advanced solid tumor such as melanoma, head and neck, liver or kidney cancer.

V is TRBV2 and J is TRBJ2-7; D not resolved. The CDR3 is 12 amino acids. Trimming took 4 bases from V and 0 from J, leaving 4 bases between them. CDR1 and CDR2 (germline): SNHLY, FYNNEI. Written as DNA, the CDR3 is TGTGCCAGCAGTGGAGACTCCTACGAGCAGTACTTC. Protein product: CASSGDSYEQYF.

V gene TRBV4-3 combines with J gene TRBJ1-6; TRBD1 matches at 7 bases. Germline lookup yields CDR1 LGHNA and CDR2 YSLEER. V dropped 0 bases and J dropped 9; count of bases not matched to a gene: 5. The CDR3 contains 15 residues. CDR3 amino acids: CASSQDEGQFSPLHF. As DNA, the CDR3 is TGCGCCAGCAGCCAAGATGAGGGACAGTTTTCACCCCTCCACTTT.

This clone was detected only a few times. The chain couples TRBV25-1 to TRBJ2-7, with D maybe TRBD1 (6 bases). Germline V lookup: CDR1 MGHDK, CDR2 SYGVNS. Trimming stripped 0 bases from V and 4 bases from J, with 10 bases between. The CDR3 runs 14 residues. CDR3 nucleotide sequence: TGTGCCAGCAGTGAATACTACAGGGAGTACGAGCAGTACTTC. Amino acid sequence: CASSEYYREYEQYF.

The chain employs TRBV6-5 and TRBJ2-5; D remains unclear. This CDR3 has 13 residues. V was trimmed by 5 bases and J by 3 bases, leaving 10 bases between them. Germline V gene data show CDR1 as MNHEY and CDR2 as SVGAGI. The CDR3 DNA follows: TGTGCCAGCAGTATAGTGTTAGAAGAGACCCAGTACTTC. The encoded protein is CASSIVLEETQYF.

The V call is TRBV5-6, the J call TRBJ1-2; 9 nucleotides agree with TRBD1. Looked up from germline, CDR1 is SGHDT and CDR2 is YYEEEE. Germline trimming cut 3 bases from V and 4 bases from J; bases unmatched to any gene: 4. The CDR3 extends over 14 amino acids. Here the CDR3 reads CASSWTGAIYGYTF. The CDR3 bases are TGTGCCAGCAGCTGGACAGGGGCCATCTATGGCTACACCTTC.

The V and J genes are TRBV18 and TRBJ2-7, with TRBD1 identical over 11 bases. J was trimmed by 7 bases and V by 3 bases; bases with no gene match: 11. This CDR3 region has 16 residues. Germline V gene lookup returns CDR1 KGHSH and CDR2 LQKENI. This CDR3 is CASSPTGTGGSREQYF. CDR3 DNA sequence: TGTGCCAGCTCACCTACCGGGACAGGGGGATCCAGGGAGCAGTACTTC.

The rearrangement links TRBV4-2 to TRBJ2-5; D possibly corresponds to TRBD1 (5 bases). The V gene's germline CDR1 is LGHNA and CDR2 YNFKEQ. Deletions cut 1 base from V and 2 bases from J, with 11 bases between. The length of the CDR3 is 15 residues. As DNA, the CDR3 is TGTGCCAGCAGCCAAGTAGCAGACAGACAAGAGACCCAGTACTTC. It specifies CASSQVADRQETQYF.

The table lists this clone with a few counts. The genes are TRBV27 and TRBJ2-1, with TRBD2 matching 11 bases. The CDR3 is 15 amino acids. J gave up 7 bases and V 7 bases, and 9 bases lay outside the gene matches. Germline lookup yields CDR1 MNHEY and CDR2 SMNVEV (reference sequence). The CDR3 loop reads CASTAGTSGGNEQFF. The CDR3 coding sequence is TGTGCCAGCACCGCCGGGACTAGCGGCGGGAATGAGCAGTTCTTC.

The chain is built from TRBV28 and TRBJ2-3; D call uncertain. This CDR3 spans 14 amino acids. Germline CDR1 is MDHEN and CDR2 is SYDVKM. V was clipped by 2 bases and J by 4 bases, with 10 bases between them. The CDR3 DNA reads as TGTGCCAGCAGTTTACGCTGGACCGCAGATACGCAGTATTTT. This translates into CASSLRWTADTQYF.

The chain joins TRBV7-9 to TRBJ2-1; 11 bases are shared with TRBD2. V was clipped by 5 bases and J by 4 bases; unmatched bases: 7. Looked up from germline, CDR1 is SEHNR and CDR2 is FQNEAQ (reference sequence). The CDR3 sequence is 16 residues long. This CDR3 is CASSPLAGGWYNEQFF. In nucleotides, the CDR3 is TGTGCCAGCAGCCCGCTAGCGGGGGGCTGGTACAATGAGCAGTTCTTC.

J is TRBJ1-1 and V is TRBV27; no definite D call. V lost 3 bases and J 4 bases, leaving 3 bases between the germline ends. There are 11 residues in the CDR3. CDR1 is MNHEY and CDR2 is SMNVEV in the germline V gene (reference sequence). CDR3 DNA sequence: TGTGCCAGCAGTTTGGGCACTGAAGCTTTCTTT. This sequence encodes CASSLGTEAFF.

V and J are TRBV9 and TRBJ1-2; D perhaps matches TRBD1 (6 bases). Germline V gene sequence: CDR1 SGDLS, CDR2 YYNGEE. The CDR3 has 11 amino acids. Trimming removed 3 bases from V and 11 bases from J, with 11 bases in between. The chain's CDR3 is CASSAQGFYTF. As DNA, the CDR3 is TGTGCCAGCAGCGCTCAGGGGTTTTACACCTTC.

The table lists this clone with a few counts. This chain joins TRBV28 and TRBJ2-7; TRBD1 agrees at 7 bases. The germline gives CDR1 MDHEN, CDR2 SYDVKM. The CDR3 is 15 amino acids. V gave up 0 bases and J gave up 4 bases; unmatched junction bases: 6. CDR3 sequence reads: CASSLWGDRDYEQYF. Written as DNA, the CDR3 is TGTGCCAGCAGTTTATGGGGGGACAGAGATTACGAGCAGTACTTC.

This clone was detected a few times. V gene TRBV28 combines with J gene TRBJ2-7, with TRBD1 matching over 10 bases. CDR1 MDHEN and CDR2 SYDVKM come from the germline V gene. The V segment lost 1 base and the J segment 1 base; nucleotides outside the gene matches: 13. This CDR3 is 19 amino acids long. CDR3 sequence (DNA): TGTGCCAGCAGTTTATCGTACGGGACAGGGGTGGGTTGGTCCTACGAGCAGTACTTC. It specifies CASSLSYGTGVGWSYEQYF.

The chain is built from TRBV2 and TRBJ1-1; the D gene is possibly TRBD1 (6 bases). V was pared by 10 bases and J by 7 bases, with 10 bases between. CDR1 SNHLY and CDR2 FYNNEI come from the germline V gene. This CDR3 is 10 amino acids long. The CDR3 DNA sequence: TGTGCCACCCAGGGGCGTGAAGCTTTCTTT. Its translation is CATQGREAFF.

The J gene is TRBJ2-1, the V gene TRBV23-1, with D perhaps TRBD1 (6 bases). TRBV23-1 has ORF status, its function being uncertain. V dropped 4 bases and J dropped 7 bases, with 20 bases sitting between them. The CDR3 loop spans 16 amino acids. In DNA form, the CDR3 reads TGCGCCAGCAGTCTCTCCTACAGGGTCGTTAGGAATGAGCAGTTCTTC. Encoded protein: CASSLSYRVVRNEQFF.

The V gene is TRBV4-3, the J gene TRBJ2-4, with TRBD1 identical over 7 bases. Germline V gene lookup returns CDR1 LGHNA and CDR2 YSLEER. There are 15 residues in the CDR3. V dropped 3 bases and J dropped 0; count of bases not matched to a gene: 2. CDR3 in DNA: TGCGCCAGCAGCCACGGGACAGCAGCCAAAAACATTCAGTACTTC. Translating gives CASSHGTAAKNIQYF.

The chain joins TRBV9 to TRBJ2-5, with a possible D match to TRBD1 (8 bases). The germline CDR1 and CDR2 sequences are SGDLS and YYNGEE. The CDR3 spans 15 residues. Between the trimmed V and J ends, which lost 4 bases and 2 bases, there was a span of 15 bases. In DNA, the CDR3 is TGTGCCAGCAGCCTCACAGGGGGAGGGCAAGAGACCCAGTACTTC. It yields the protein CASSLTGGGQETQYF.

The V call is TRBV7-2, the J call TRBJ2-1, with unresolved D. V lost 1 base and J lost 10, with 5 bases in between. There are 11 residues in the CDR3. From germline, CDR1 is SGHTA and CDR2 FQGNSA. The CDR3 coding sequence is TGTGCCAGCAGCTTAGAAACAGAGCAGTTCTTC. Amino acid sequence: CASSLETEQFF.

The chain carries TRBV4-1 and TRBJ2-5, with 12 bases lining up with TRBD2. TRBJ2-7 explains the end of the DNA better; the J call may be wrong. The germline V gene has CDR1 MGHRA and CDR2 YSYEKL. This CDR3 contains 18 residues. CDR3: CASSLESPTSGRTYEQYF. In DNA form, the CDR3 reads TGCGCCAGCAGCCTTGAATCCCCGACTAGCGGGAGAACCTACGAGCAGTACTTC.

The chain couples TRBV25-1 to TRBJ2-4, with TRBD2 matching over 12 bases. The CDR3 is 18 residues long. The J segment lost 0 bases and the V segment lost 2 bases, leaving 5 bases of the junction unmatched. Germline V gene sequence: CDR1 MGHDK, CDR2 SYGVNS. CDR3 sequence reads: CASSERGLAGLAKNIQYF. CDR3 nucleotide sequence: TGTGCCAGCAGTGAACGAGGACTAGCGGGGTTAGCCAAAAACATTCAGTACTTC.

This chain connects TRBV9 to TRBJ2-1, with TRBD1 identical over 7 bases. Germline values: CDR1 SGDLS, CDR2 YYNGEE. The J segment lost 2 bases and the V segment lost 2 bases, leaving 7 bases of the junction unmatched. This CDR3 region has 16 residues. This CDR3 reads CASSVRRTGPYNEQFF. The DNA for the CDR3 is TGTGCCAGCAGCGTCCGGAGGACAGGTCCCTACAATGAGCAGTTCTTC.

CDR3 residues: CASSQLNALNEKLFF. DNA of the CDR3: TGTGCCAGCAGTCAACTGAACGCGCTTAATGAAAAACTGTTTTTT. V gene TRBV28 combines with J gene TRBJ1-4, with D hard to call. The germline CDR1 and CDR2 sequences are MDHEN and SYDVKM. V was shortened by 5 bases and J by 4 bases, with 14 bases between the two germline ends. The CDR3 sequence is 15 residues long.

The V gene is TRBV7-2, the J gene TRBJ2-1, with a possible D match to TRBD1 (6 bases). This CDR3 has 16 amino acids. In germline, CDR1 is SGHTA, CDR2 FQGNSA. The V end was cut by 2 bases, the J end by 5 bases, with 16 bases between. CDR3 sequence: CASSLSYRVGNNEQFF. In DNA form, the CDR3 reads TGTGCCAGCAGCTTATCATACAGGGTGGGTAACAATGAGCAGTTCTTC.

This chain links TRBV7-8 with TRBJ1-1; weak D call: TRBD1 (6 bases). This CDR3 is 13 amino acids long. The V end was cut by 1 base, the J end by 6 bases, with 9 bases between. The germline V gene has CDR1 SGHVS and CDR2 FQNEAQ. The CDR3: CASSLGGAAEAFF. The CDR3 DNA reads as TGTGCCAGCAGCTTAGGGGGGGCGGCTGAAGCTTTCTTT.

The rearrangement links TRBV6-1 to TRBJ2-3; 11 bases map to TRBD2. V shed 3 bases, J shed 1 base, and the junction held 9 bases outside the gene matches. The CDR3 extends over 18 amino acids. Germline assignment: CDR1 MNHNS and CDR2 SASEGT. The CDR3 region has the DNA TGTGCCAGCAGTGAGGTGACTAGCGGGAAGTGGGGCACAGATACGCAGTATTTT. Protein: CASSEVTSGKWGTDTQYF.

The chain combines TRBV5-5 with TRBJ2-1; D gene uncertain. This CDR3 is 14 amino acids long. V was cut by 4 bases and J by 9 bases, with 17 bases left in between. The germline V gene has CDR1 SGHKS and CDR2 YYEKEE (reference sequence). The DNA for the CDR3 is TGTGCCAGCAGCCCGGGTTTAGCAATGGTTGAGCAGTTCTTC. Translated: CASSPGLAMVEQFF.

This sequence joins TRBV29-1 and TRBJ2-1; D may be TRBD1 or TRBD2 (5 bases each). The CDR3 consists of 15 residues. Germline V gives CDR1 SQVTM, CDR2 ANQGSEA. V shed 1 base and J shed 0 bases, with 10 bases lying between them. CDR3 in DNA: TGCAGCGTTGAAGGTCTGGGGGTCTCCTACAATGAGCAGTTCTTC. This encodes CSVEGLGVSYNEQFF.

For this clone: An end of the junction differs from the germline gene, which may be a read error. J is TRBJ2-7 and V is TRBV5-1, with TRBD1 identical over 11 bases. The CDR3 has 14 amino acids. CDR1 is SGHRS, CDR2 YFSETQ, per germline. CDR3 in DNA: TGTGCCAGCAGCTACGGGACAGGGGGCTACGAGCAGTACTTC. It yields the protein CASSYGTGGYEQYF. The whole variable domain, remainder taken from reference TRBV5-1 and TRBJ2-7, is KAGVTQTPRYLIKTRGQQVTLSCSPISGHRSVSWYQQTPGQGLQFLFEYFSETQRNKGNFPGRFSGRQFSNSRSEMNVSTLELGDSALYLCASSYGTGGYEQYFGPGTRLTVT.